This is a list of T cell receptor beta chains from one sample in a study of blood T cell repertoires in COVID-19. Libraries were prepared by immunoSEQ multiplex PCR; TCRdb keeps only in-frame clonotypes and omits some of them. The sample lists some 200,000 clones, 87% occurring once. Sequencing was carried out using peripheral blood. These receptor sequences come from a man between 60 and 75 years old with active or convalescent COVID-19. Both conserved end residues are part of each CDR3. A D gene is named only where the DNA matches it firmly. For some rows the clone size is stated as once, few or many, or as a class when expanded; others skip it.

D	size	V	J	CDR3	DNA
TRBD2	-	TRBV19	TRBJ2-1	CASRRGAGVYNEQFF	TGTGCCAGTAGGCGGGGGGCGGGGGTTTACAATGAGCAGTTCTTC
TRBD2	-	TRBV2	TRBJ2-3	CASRSTSGGGDTQYF	TGTGCCAGCAGATCGACTAGCGGGGGGGGTGATACGCAGTATTTT
TRBD1	-	TRBV12-3/TRBV12-4	TRBJ2-5	CATRDRGPETQYF	TGTGCCACCCGGGACAGGGGGCCGGAGACCCAGTACTTC
-	once	TRBV20-1	TRBJ2-5	CSANYRETQYF	TGCAGTGCCAATTACAGGGAGACCCAGTACTTC
-	-	TRBV5-4	TRBJ1-1	CASSLGGSAEAFF	TGTGCCAGCAGCTTGGGAGGGTCCGCTGAAGCTTTCTTT
-	-	TRBV6-4	TRBJ1-6	CASSDSPIQGGGSPLHF	TGTGCCAGCAGTGACTCACCGATACAGGGCGGTGGGTCACCCCTCCACTTT
-	-	TRBV11-2	TRBJ1-1	CASSLTGSNTEAFF	TGTGCCAGCAGCTTAACAGGGTCGAACACTGAAGCTTTCTTT
-	many	TRBV19	TRBJ1-3	CASSIWASSGNTIYF	TGTGCCAGTAGTATCTGGGCCAGCTCTGGAAACACCATATATTTT
TRBD1	-	TRBV19	TRBJ1-2	CASLGRLQGRGYTF	TGTGCCAGTTTGGGGAGGCTACAGGGGAGGGGCTACACCTTC
-	-	TRBV6-5	TRBJ2-7	CASSWDKSYEQYF	TGTGCCAGCAGTTGGGACAAGTCCTACGAGCAGTACTTC
TRBD1	-	TRBV29-1	TRBJ2-5	CSVDRVGETQYF	TGCAGCGTGGACAGGGTTGGGGAGACCCAGTACTTC
-	-	TRBV27	TRBJ2-1	CASSTGDGYNEQFF	TGTGCCAGCAGTACCGGGGATGGGTACAATGAGCAGTTCTTC
-	-	TRBV19	TRBJ2-1	CATQGDKSTEQFF	TGTGCCACCCAAGGGGATAAGTCCACTGAGCAGTTCTTC
TRBD2	-	TRBV9	TRBJ2-3	CASSVAASGVPDTQYF	TGTGCCAGCAGCGTAGCGGCTAGCGGGGTCCCAGATACGCAGTATTTT
-	once	TRBV19	TRBJ2-3	CASSGVRADTQYF	TGTGCCAGTAGCGGGGTTAGGGCAGATACGCAGTATTTT
TRBD1	-	TRBV27	TRBJ2-1	CASSSGTGRDNEQFF	TGTGCCAGCAGTTCGGGGACAGGGCGAGACAATGAGCAGTTCTTC
-	-	TRBV7-8	TRBJ1-6	CASSLQAQVALHF	TGTGCCAGCAGCTTACAGGCCCAGGTGGCCCTCCACTTT
-	medium-sized	TRBV25-1	TRBJ2-1	CASRLGRGYNEQFF	TGTGCCAGCAGGCTCGGCCGGGGATACAATGAGCAGTTCTTC
TRBD1	-	TRBV7-3	TRBJ1-6	CASSLNTGVNSPLHF	TGTGCCAGCAGCTTAAATACAGGGGTAAATTCACCCCTCCACTTT
TRBD1	-	TRBV7-2	TRBJ2-3	CASSSQGRGTQYF	TGTGCCAGCAGCTCACAGGGGAGAGGGACGCAGTATTTT
TRBD2	-	TRBV19	TRBJ2-3	CASSIQMTSGEADTQYF	TGTGCCAGTAGTATTCAGATGACTAGCGGGGAGGCAGATACGCAGTATTTT
TRBD1	-	TRBV19	TRBJ2-2	CASSFGRDRGRDSNTGELFF	TGTGCCAGTAGTTTTGGCCGGGACAGGGGGCGAGATTCGAACACCGGGGAGCTGTTTTTT
TRBD2	-	TRBV7-9	TRBJ2-3	CASSLSGGPTDTQYF	TGTGCCAGCAGCTTATCGGGGGGTCCCACAGATACGCAGTATTTT
TRBD2	-	TRBV6-5	TRBJ2-7	CASRAGKRGDYEQYF	TGTGCCAGCAGGGCCGGGAAGCGGGGGGACTACGAGCAGTACTTC
-	-	TRBV19	TRBJ1-5	CASADRTNQPQHF	TGTGCCAGTGCGGACAGAACTAATCAGCCCCAGCATTTT
-	once	TRBV4-1	TRBJ2-1	CASSQDSRMAGNEQFF	TGCGCCAGCAGCCAAGATTCCCGAATGGCGGGGAATGAGCAGTTCTTC
TRBD2	-	TRBV15	TRBJ2-2	CATSRGGGGRIAGELFF	TGTGCCACCAGCAGAGGAGGCGGGGGGCGTATCGCCGGGGAGCTGTTTTTT
TRBD2	-	TRBV5-4	TRBJ2-1	CASSLAGGPNEQFF	TGTGCCAGCTCACTAGCGGGGGGGCCCAATGAGCAGTTCTTC
-	few	TRBV20-1	TRBJ2-3	CSASAPTYADTQYF	TGCAGTGCTAGTGCCCCCACCTATGCAGATACGCAGTATTTT
TRBD1	-	TRBV7-6	TRBJ1-2	CASSPFRGVPNYGYTF	TGTGCCAGCAGCCCTTTCAGGGGGGTCCCTAACTATGGCTACACCTTC
-	-	TRBV6-5	TRBJ1-2	CASRDGQNYGYTF	TGTGCCAGCAGGGACGGACAAAACTATGGCTACACCTTC
-	-	TRBV6-1	TRBJ1-2	CASSEVNEGHYGYTF	TGTGCCAGCAGTGAAGTAAATGAGGGTCACTATGGCTACACCTTC
TRBD1	-	TRBV5-1	TRBJ1-4	CASSVGQGNFNEKLFF	TGCGCCAGCAGCGTGGGACAGGGCAACTTTAATGAAAAACTGTTTTTT
-	-	TRBV5-1	TRBJ1-1	CASSLASNTEAFF	TGCGCCAGCAGCTTGGCCTCGAACACTGAAGCTTTCTTT
-	-	TRBV19	TRBJ2-7	CASSIGQGGYEQYF	TGTGCCAGTAGTATAGGGCAGGGCGGCTACGAGCAGTACTTC
-	once	TRBV10-2	TRBJ1-4	CASSQVPATNEKLFF	TGCGCCAGCAGTCAAGTTCCAGCAACTAATGAAAAACTGTTTTTT
-	once	TRBV27	TRBJ2-5	CASSPRGPETQYF	TGTGCCAGCAGTCCGCGGGGTCCCGAGACCCAGTACTTC
-	-	TRBV10-3	TRBJ1-5	CATSTESDQPQHF	TGTGCCACCTCGACAGAATCCGATCAGCCCCAGCATTTT
-	-	TRBV19	TRBJ1-3	CASRRQGNTIYF	TGTGCCAGTAGGCGACAGGGAAACACCATATATTTT
TRBD1	-	TRBV2	TRBJ2-3	CASSGQGGTDTQYF	TGTGCCAGCAGCGGACAGGGCGGGACAGATACGCAGTATTTT
-	-	TRBV7-2	TRBJ2-2	CASSFPRGNTGELFF	TGTGCCAGCAGCTTCCCGCGGGGAAACACCGGGGAGCTGTTTTTT
-	-	TRBV5-4	TRBJ1-4	CASSLRQGTNEKLFF	TGTGCCAGCAGCTTGCGGCAGGGGACTAATGAAAAACTGTTTTTT
-	-	TRBV11-2	TRBJ1-1	CASSYSTAMNTEAFF	TGTGCCAGCAGCTATTCGACAGCCATGAACACTGAAGCTTTCTTT
-	-	TRBV27	TRBJ2-5	CASSPTRLQETQYF	TGTGCCAGCAGTCCAACTAGGCTCCAAGAGACCCAGTACTTC
-	-	TRBV5-8	TRBJ1-6	CASSLGQMRNSPLHF	TGTGCCAGCAGCTTGGGGCAGATGAGGAATTCACCCCTCCACTTT
-	-	TRBV6-5	TRBJ1-1	CASSYSGGLGKTEAFF	TGTGCCAGCAGTTACTCGGGGGGGCTGGGTAAGACTGAAGCTTTCTTT
TRBD2	few	TRBV7-3	TRBJ2-7	CASSQGLAGEQYF	TGTGCCAGCAGCCAGGGACTAGCGGGAGAGCAGTACTTC
-	-	TRBV11-2	TRBJ1-2	CASSLTGQIDYTF	TGTGCCAGCAGCTTAACGGGACAAATCGACTACACCTTC
-	-	TRBV5-6	TRBJ2-5	CASSYRVLETQYF	TGTGCCAGCAGCTACAGGGTTTTGGAGACCCAGTACTTC
-	-	TRBV29-1	TRBJ2-3	CSGGGGRGADTQYF	TGCAGCGGAGGAGGGGGCAGGGGCGCAGATACGCAGTATTTT
-	-	TRBV4-1	TRBJ1-3	CASSQSGTGNTIYF	TGCGCCAGCAGCCAATCGGGGACTGGAAACACCATATATTTT
TRBD1	-	TRBV7-3	TRBJ1-1	CASSLISRGPGTEAFF	TGTGCCAGCAGCTTAATCTCCAGGGGGCCGGGCACTGAAGCTTTCTTT
-	-	TRBV2	TRBJ1-2	CASSEGQGSGYTF	TGTGCCAGCAGTGAAGGGCAGGGTTCTGGCTACACCTTC
TRBD1	-	TRBV6-5	TRBJ2-1	CASSYEGATYNEQFF	TGTGCCAGCAGTTACGAGGGGGCGACCTACAATGAGCAGTTCTTC
-	-	TRBV30	TRBJ2-7	CAWSPVATSYEQYF	TGTGCCTGGAGTCCCGTCGCTACTTCCTACGAGCAGTACTTC
-	few	TRBV2	TRBJ1-2	CASSDRNYGYTF	TGTGCCAGCAGTGACCGTAACTATGGCTACACCTTC